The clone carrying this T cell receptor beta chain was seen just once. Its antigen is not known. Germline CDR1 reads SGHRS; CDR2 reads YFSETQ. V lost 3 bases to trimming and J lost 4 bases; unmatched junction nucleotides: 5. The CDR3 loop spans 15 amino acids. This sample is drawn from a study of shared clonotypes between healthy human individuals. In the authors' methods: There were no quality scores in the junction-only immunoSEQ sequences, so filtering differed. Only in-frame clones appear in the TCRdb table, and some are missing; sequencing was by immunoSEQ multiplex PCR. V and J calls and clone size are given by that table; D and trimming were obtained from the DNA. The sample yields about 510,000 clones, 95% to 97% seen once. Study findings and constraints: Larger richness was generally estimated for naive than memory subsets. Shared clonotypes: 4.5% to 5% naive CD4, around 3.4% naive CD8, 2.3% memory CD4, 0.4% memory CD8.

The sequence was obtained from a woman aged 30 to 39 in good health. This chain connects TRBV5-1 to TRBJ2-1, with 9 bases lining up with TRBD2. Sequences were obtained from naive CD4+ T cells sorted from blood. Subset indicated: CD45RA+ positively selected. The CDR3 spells CASSSTSGVYNEQFF. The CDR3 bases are TGCGCCAGCAGCTCGACTAGCGGCGTTTACAATGAGCAGTTCTTC.